Listed below are T cell receptor beta chains from one sample, sequenced in a study of blood T cells in healthy people across ages. TCRdb redid the calling of the 5' RACE reads with MiXCR, one entry per CDR3 protein. Among 980,000 or so distinct CDR3 sequences, under 50% were seen once, and the ten largest hold around 15%. The sample comprised blood. These receptors all stem from a man aged 25 to 45 in good health. The CDR3 runs from the conserved cysteine through the conserved F or W. Each record gives: V gene, D gene, clone size, J gene, CDR3 protein, CDR3 DNA. A D gene is named only where the DNA matches it firmly. Clone size is shown for a subset of rows, as once, few, many or a class of expanded clone.

>TRBV6-5|-|few|TRBJ2-1
CASSYMATDEQFF
TGTGCCAGCAGTTACATGGCAACTGATGAGCAGTTCTTC
>TRBV20-1|-|once|TRBJ2-5
CSTGGHPETEQYF
TGCAGTACCGGGGGACACCCGGAAACAGAGCAGTACTTC
>TRBV5-1|TRBD1|-|TRBJ2-3
CASSLADREADTQYF
TGCGCCAGCAGCTTGGCGGACAGGGAGGCAGATACGCAGTATTTT
>TRBV6-1|TRBD1|-|TRBJ2-7
CASSVQTGSSYEQYF
TGTGCCAGCAGTGTTCAGACAGGGAGCTCCTACGAGCAGTACTTC
>TRBV27|-|many|TRBJ1-2
CASSSRTTGEANYGYTF
TGTGCCAGCAGTTCCCGGACAACCGGGGAGGCTAACTATGGCTACACCTTC
>TRBV5-5|TRBD1|-|TRBJ1-1
CASSPRTGGLGTEAFF
TGTGCCAGCAGCCCCCGGACAGGGGGCTTAGGGACTGAAGCTTTCTTT
>TRBV3-1|-|-|TRBJ2-7
CASSQAGVGYEQYF
TGTGCCAGCAGCCAAGCGGGAGTGGGGTACGAGCAGTACTTC
>TRBV20-1|-|-|TRBJ2-2
CSAREVTGELFF
TGCAGTGCTAGAGAAGTCACCGGGGAGCTGTTTTTT
>TRBV10-3|TRBD1|few|TRBJ2-3
CAISGQGSSTDTQYF
TGTGCCATCAGTGGACAGGGGTCTAGCACAGATACGCAGTATTTT
>TRBV25-1|TRBD2|-|TRBJ2-2
CASSVTGGGHTGELFF
TGTGCCAGCAGTGTCACTGGCGGGGGGCACACCGGGGAGCTGTTTTTT
>TRBV7-2|-|-|TRBJ1-2
CASSLRIRTEVSNYGYTF
TGTGCCAGCAGCTTAAGAATTCGGACAGAAGTTTCTAACTATGGCTACACCTTC
>TRBV27|TRBD1|many|TRBJ1-2
CASRLQTGGTGYTF
TGTGCCAGCAGATTACAAACAGGGGGAACTGGCTACACCTTC
>TRBV5-1|TRBD2|-|TRBJ2-1
CASNPGLAGITEQFF
TGCGCCAGCAACCCTGGACTAGCGGGAATTACTGAGCAGTTCTTC
>TRBV29-1|TRBD1|-|TRBJ1-4
CSALTGLNEKLFF
TGCAGCGCATTGACAGGGCTTAATGAAAAACTGTTTTTT
>TRBV5-5|-|-|TRBJ1-2
CASNLDSLYGYTF
TGTGCCAGCAATCTCGACAGCCTATATGGCTACACCTTC
>TRBV20-1|TRBD1|-|TRBJ2-7
CSATRGDRGASYEQYF
TGCAGTGCTACTAGGGGCGACAGGGGGGCCTCCTACGAGCAGTACTTC
>TRBV5-1|-|many|TRBJ1-1
CASSSGPGHEGRTEAFF
TGCGCCAGCAGCTCAGGTCCGGGCCACGAAGGGAGGACTGAAGCTTTCTTT
>TRBV28|-|-|TRBJ2-5
CASSSPDWTDQETQYF
TGTGCCAGCAGTTCTCCTGATTGGACGGATCAAGAGACCCAGTACTTC
>TRBV6-2/TRBV6-3|-|-|TRBJ1-5
CASSYGGHQPQHF
TGTGCCAGCAGTTACGGTGGGCATCAGCCCCAGCATTTT
>TRBV6-1|-|-|TRBJ1-5
CASKEGRPQHF
TGTGCCAGCAAGGAAGGGAGGCCCCAGCATTTT
>TRBV9|-|few|TRBJ2-3
CASSAGEGQRTDTQYF
TGTGCCAGCAGCGCGGGCGAAGGACAGCGCACAGATACGCAGTATTTT
>TRBV7-3|-|-|TRBJ1-6
CASATSRDSPLHF
TGTGCCAGCGCAACCTCGAGGGATTCACCCCTCCACTTT
>TRBV11-3|-|-|TRBJ1-2
CASSSTSTYGYTF
TGTGCCAGCAGTTCAACATCAACCTATGGCTACACCTTC
>TRBV28|-|-|TRBJ2-5
CASKTGQETQYF
TGTGCCAGCAAAACAGGGCAGGAGACCCAGTACTTC
>TRBV29-1|-|-|TRBJ1-2
CSVAGANDGYTF
TGCAGCGTTGCAGGGGCTAACGATGGCTACACCTTC
>TRBV5-1|-|few|TRBJ2-5
CASSRFSGTSGETQYF
TGCGCCAGCAGTAGGTTTAGCGGAACGTCGGGGGAGACCCAGTACTTC
>TRBV3-1|-|-|TRBJ2-7
CASSQPAGSDYEQYF
TGTGCCAGCAGCCAACCCGCGGGTAGCGACTACGAGCAGTACTTC
>TRBV20-1|-|-|TRBJ2-5
CSATRAESRRTQYF
TGCAGTGCTACCAGGGCAGAGTCTCGTAGGACCCAGTACTTC
>TRBV24-1|-|few|TRBJ2-6
CATSDSGAFSGANVLTF
TGTGCCACCAGTGATTCCGGGGCATTCTCTGGGGCCAACGTCCTGACTTTC
>TRBV6-2/TRBV6-3|-|-|TRBJ2-1
CASSRDSGSEQFF
TGTGCCAGCAGCCGAGACAGCGGTAGTGAGCAGTTCTTC
>TRBV29-1|TRBD1|-|TRBJ1-2
CSAGTGTGGTF
TGCAGCGCCGGGACCGGGACAGGGGGCACCTTC
>TRBV3-1|-|few|TRBJ2-7
CASSQDSPGRSYEQYF
TGTGCCAGCAGCCAAGACTCCCCGGGACGATCCTACGAGCAGTACTTC
>TRBV2|-|-|TRBJ2-7
CASRAQGSSYEQYF
TGTGCCAGCAGGGCCCAGGGGAGCTCCTACGAGCAGTACTTC
>TRBV28|TRBD1|-|TRBJ2-7
CASSFGDRTGEQYF
TGTGCCAGCAGTTTTGGGGACAGGACTGGCGAGCAGTACTTC
>TRBV7-9|-|-|TRBJ1-5
CASSPEDGLNQPQHF
TGTGCCAGCAGCCCTGAGGACGGACTCAATCAGCCCCAGCATTTT
>TRBV7-9|-|few|TRBJ1-1
CASSLPLTGNTEAFF
TGTGCCAGCAGCTTACCCCTGACAGGGAACACTGAAGCTTTCTTT
>TRBV4-3|TRBD1|-|TRBJ1-6
CAGSQGQGGSPLHF
TGCGCCGGCAGCCAGGGACAGGGCGGTTCACCCCTCCACTTT
>TRBV9|-|-|TRBJ2-1
CASSEGTISYNEQFF
TGTGCCAGCAGCGAGGGCACAATCTCCTACAATGAGCAGTTCTTC
>TRBV9|-|-|TRBJ2-7
CASSVDSTYEQYF
TGTGCCAGCAGCGTAGACAGCACCTACGAGCAGTACTTC
>TRBV29-1|TRBD2|-|TRBJ2-1
CSVELGRGVYEQFF
TGCAGCGTTGAACTGGGGCGGGGGGTCTATGAGCAGTTCTTC
>TRBV30|TRBD2|-|TRBJ2-1
CAWSLGLGGSYNEQFF
TGTGCCTGGAGTTTAGGACTAGGAGGATCCTACAATGAGCAGTTCTTC
>TRBV29-1|TRBD1|-|TRBJ1-4
CSVPGQGKGEKLFF
TGCAGCGTACCCGGACAGGGTAAGGGTGAAAAACTGTTTTTT
>TRBV27|TRBD1|-|TRBJ1-2
CASSLYGTGNGYTF
TGTGCCAGCAGTTTATATGGGACAGGGAATGGCTACACCTTC
>TRBV28|-|-|TRBJ1-2
CASRSGLQRAGYTF
TGTGCCAGCAGGTCCGGTCTACAACGGGCTGGCTACACCTTC
>TRBV5-1|-|-|TRBJ2-1
CASSLYSHNEQFF
TGCGCCAGCAGCTTGTACAGCCACAATGAGCAGTTCTTC
>TRBV25-1|TRBD1|-|TRBJ2-7
CASRRQGNYEQYF
TGTGCCAGCAGGAGACAGGGTAACTACGAGCAGTACTTC
>TRBV5-8|-|-|TRBJ2-3
CASSFGTSSTDTQYF
TGTGCCAGCAGCTTTGGGACTTCTAGCACAGATACGCAGTATTTT
>TRBV4-1|-|-|TRBJ2-3
CASSQGGPASPDTQYF
TGCGCCAGCAGCCAAGGGGGCCCAGCATCACCAGATACGCAGTATTTT
>TRBV3-1|TRBD1|-|TRBJ2-7
CASSLFGGTGSTGEQYF
TGTGCCAGCAGCCTATTCGGCGGGACAGGGAGTACCGGCGAGCAGTACTTC
>TRBV20-1|TRBD1|-|TRBJ1-2
CSTLKIRGINYGYTF
TGCAGTACCTTAAAGATCAGGGGGATCAACTATGGCTACACCTTC
>TRBV7-2|TRBD1|-|TRBJ2-1
CASSPRGTGTYNEQFF
TGTGCCAGCAGCCCTCGCGGGACAGGGACCTACAATGAGCAGTTCTTC
>TRBV12-3/TRBV12-4|-|-|TRBJ2-7
CASSFQGLVSYEQYF
TGTGCCAGCAGTTTTCAGGGGTTAGTCTCCTACGAGCAGTACTTC
>TRBV5-1|TRBD2|-|TRBJ2-3
CASKLEGRDADTQYF
TGCGCCAGCAAATTGGAAGGGAGGGATGCAGATACGCAGTATTTT
>TRBV29-1|-|few|TRBJ2-7
CSVEGVGGYEQYF
TGCAGCGTTGAAGGCGTCGGAGGCTACGAGCAGTACTTC
>TRBV6-1|-|few|TRBJ2-6
CASSEHSSGANVLTF
TGTGCCAGCAGTGAACATAGCTCTGGGGCCAACGTCCTGACTTTC
>TRBV29-1|-|few|TRBJ1-2
CSVRRSYGYTF
TGCAGCGTTCGGCGGAGCTATGGCTACACCTTC
>TRBV20-1|TRBD2|few|TRBJ2-7
CSASDESGGTSYEQYF
TGCAGTGCTAGCGACGAAAGCGGGGGGACATCCTACGAGCAGTACTTC
>TRBV19|TRBD1|-|TRBJ1-1
CASFGQGENTEAFF
TGTGCCAGTTTCGGACAGGGCGAGAACACTGAAGCTTTCTTT
>TRBV5-1|TRBD1|-|TRBJ2-1
CASSFLGDRVNEQFF
TGCGCCAGCAGCTTCCTTGGGGACAGGGTCAATGAGCAGTTCTTC
>TRBV28|TRBD1|-|TRBJ1-1
CASSNGQGQTAFF
TGTGCCAGCAGTAACGGACAGGGGCAAACAGCTTTCTTT